Below, 9 T cell receptor beta chains from the same sample are listed, as sequenced in a study of T-cell reconstitution after alpha-beta-depleted transplantation in children. The TCRbeta library was prepared with unique molecular identifiers. Via MiXCR, TCRdb re-called the PCR reads, giving one row per CDR3 protein. The sample has hundreds of thousands of distinct CDR3 sequences; around 15% are singletons. The sequencing here drew on PBMCs, mostly from graft donor cells, taken 360 days after TCRalphabeta/CD19-depleted stem cell transplant. The receptors here all came from a male patient between 10 and 17 years old who had a stem cell transplant for acute lymphoblastic leukemia, so the T cells may come from the graft donor.

The chain carries TRBV2 and TRBJ1-3; D may be TRBD1 (6 bases). Germline CDR1 reads SNHLY; CDR2 reads FYNNEI. The CDR3 extends over 12 amino acids. V was shortened by 4 bases and J by 8 bases, with 9 bases between the two germline ends. The CDR3, as DNA: TGTGCCAGCAGTGCAGGGGCGGACACCATATATTTT. It encodes CASSAGADTIYF.

The chain carries TRBV6-5 and TRBJ2-1; 9 nucleotides match TRBD2. The CDR3 contains 16 residues. V trimming: 0 bases; J trimming: 6 bases; junction bases outside the gene matches: 6. The V gene's germline CDR1 is MNHEY and CDR2 SVGAGI. The CDR3 is CASSYSRLAGLNEQFF. CDR3 bases: TGTGCCAGCAGTTACTCCAGGCTAGCGGGACTCAATGAGCAGTTCTTC.

This clonotype was detected many times. The chain joins TRBV12-3 or TRBV12-4 to TRBJ1-2; the match to TRBD1 covers 8 bases. The J segment lost 5 bases and the V segment lost 6 bases, leaving 11 bases of the junction unmatched. The CDR3 length is 15 residues. CDR3 coding DNA: TGTGCCAGCAGGGGACCGGAACAGGGGGATTATGGCTACACCTTC. It specifies CASRGPEQGDYGYTF.

This clonotype has only a few counts. The V and J genes are TRBV6-1 and TRBJ2-1; D unresolved. CDR1 MNHNS and CDR2 SASEGT come from the germline V gene. V was cut by 1 base and J by 4 bases, with 14 bases left in between. The length of the CDR3 is 16 residues. The CDR3 DNA sequence: TGTGCCAGCAGTGAAGGAGTAGGGCCCACATACAATGAGCAGTTCTTC. Amino acid sequence: CASSEGVGPTYNEQFF.

Only a few counts were recorded for this clonotype. V gene TRBV20-1 combines with J gene TRBJ2-7, with D unresolved. CDR1 is DFQATT, CDR2 SNEGSKA, per germline (reference sequence). The CDR3 is 11 amino acids. V lost 3 bases, J lost 3 bases, and 6 bases lay in between. CDR3 sequence: CSARTLYEQYF. In DNA, the CDR3 is TGCAGTGCTAGGACACTCTACGAGCAGTACTTC.

This clonotype showed up just a few times. This chain connects TRBV19 to TRBJ2-1, with D tentatively TRBD2 (5 bases). The CDR3 sequence is 13 residues long. The germline gives CDR1 LNHDA, CDR2 SQIVND (reference sequence). V was clipped by 0 bases and J by 9 bases, with 9 bases between them. CDR3 amino acids: CASSIDRGSEQFF. CDR3 sequence (DNA): TGTGCCAGTAGTATAGATCGAGGGTCTGAGCAGTTCTTC.

The V and J genes are TRBV7-8 and TRBJ1-1; 9 nucleotides line up with TRBD1. J was trimmed by 1 base and V by 5 bases; bases with no gene match: 8. This CDR3 has 16 amino acids. CDR1 and CDR2 (germline): SGHVS, FQNEAQ. CDR3: CASSVTGGFPNTEAFF. In DNA, the CDR3 is TGTGCCAGCAGCGTGACAGGGGGGTTTCCGAACACTGAAGCTTTCTTT.

The rearrangement uses TRBV11-3 and TRBJ2-1; 8 bases match TRBD2. The CDR3 extends over 15 amino acids. Germline CDR1 is SGHNT and CDR2 is YENEEA. V was clipped by 1 base and J by 5 bases; unmatched bases: 4. CDR3 bases: TGTGCCAGCAGCTTAGGCACACTAGCGGACAATGAGCAGTTCTTC. Amino acid sequence: CASSLGTLADNEQFF.

This clonotype has just a few counts. V usage is TRBV29-1 and J usage is TRBJ2-5; D is possibly TRBD1 or TRBD2 (7 bases each). Trimming took 5 bases from V and 5 from J, leaving 18 bases between them. The CDR3 covers 14 residues. Germline V CDR1 and CDR2: SQVTM, ANQGSEA. CDR3 region: CSVQVRQGGETQYF. CDR3 nucleotides: TGCAGCGTTCAGGTCCGACAGGGAGGGGAGACCCAGTACTTC.